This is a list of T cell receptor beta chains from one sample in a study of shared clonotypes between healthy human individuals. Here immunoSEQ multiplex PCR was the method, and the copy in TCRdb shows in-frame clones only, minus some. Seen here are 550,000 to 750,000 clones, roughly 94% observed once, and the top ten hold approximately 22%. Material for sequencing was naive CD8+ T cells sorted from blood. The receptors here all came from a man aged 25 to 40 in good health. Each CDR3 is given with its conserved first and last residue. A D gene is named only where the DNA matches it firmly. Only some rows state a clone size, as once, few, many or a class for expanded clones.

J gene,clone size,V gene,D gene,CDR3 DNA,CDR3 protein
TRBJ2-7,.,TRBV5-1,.,TGCGCCAGCAACTTGGTGGGGACAACGGGCAGCGAGCAGTACTTC,CASNLVGTTGSEQYF
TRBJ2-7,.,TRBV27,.,TGTGCCAGCAGTTTATTACAGAGCTCCTACGAGCAGTACTTC,CASSLLQSSYEQYF
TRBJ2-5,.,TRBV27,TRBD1,TGTGCCAGCAGTTTATTAAGGACAGGGGCGAAAGGGGAGACCCAGTACTTC,CASSLLRTGAKGETQYF
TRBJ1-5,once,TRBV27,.,TGTGCCAGCAGTTTATCGGGCGTGTTGGGCAATCAGCCCCAGCATTTT,CASSLSGVLGNQPQHF
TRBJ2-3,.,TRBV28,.,TGTGCCAGCAGTCGGCGGGATAGCACAGATACGCAGTATTTT,CASSRRDSTDTQYF
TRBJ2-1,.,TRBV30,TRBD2,TGTGCCTGGAAGGCGGGAGCGGGGTACAATGAGCAGTTCTTC,CAWKAGAGYNEQFF
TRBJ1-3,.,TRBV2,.,TGTGCCAGCAGTGACGTGGACTCTGGAAACACCATATATTTT,CASSDVDSGNTIYF
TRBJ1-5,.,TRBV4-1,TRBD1,TGCGCCAGCAGCCAAGCGGGACAGGGTTTCTTTCAGCCCCAGCATTTT,CASSQAGQGFFQPQHF
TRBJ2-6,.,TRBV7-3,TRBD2,TGTGCCAGCAGCTCCGGACTAGCGGGGGCCAACGTCCTGACTTTC,CASSSGLAGANVLTF
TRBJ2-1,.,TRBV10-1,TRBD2,TGCGCCAGCACGGCGGGAGGGCCTGGGAATGAGCAGTTCTTC,CASTAGGPGNEQFF
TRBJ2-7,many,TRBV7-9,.,TGTGCCAGCAGCTTAGCGGTTGGAACCTACGAGCAGTACTTC,CASSLAVGTYEQYF
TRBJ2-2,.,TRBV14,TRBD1,TGTGCCAGCAGCCAAGGGGACAGGCCGAACACCGGGGAGCTGTTTTTT,CASSQGDRPNTGELFF
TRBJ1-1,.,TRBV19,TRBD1,TGTGCCAGTAGCCGACAGGGAGGGTTAACTGAAGCTTTCTTT,CASSRQGGLTEAFF
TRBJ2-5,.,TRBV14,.,TGTGCCAGCAGCCAAGATTGGGCGCAGGACCGCAGCGAGACCCAGTACTTC,CASSQDWAQDRSETQYF
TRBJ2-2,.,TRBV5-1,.,TGCGCCAGCAGCTCGGACGGTGGAGTATCCACCGGGGAGCTGTTTTTT,CASSSDGGVSTGELFF
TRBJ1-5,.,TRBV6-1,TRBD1,TGTGCCAGCAGTCGACCGACAGGGAAGGACCAGCCCCAGCATTTT,CASSRPTGKDQPQHF
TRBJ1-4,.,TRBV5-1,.,TGCGCCAGCAGATTGGGGGGGCTCGCTGAAAAACTGTTTTTT,CASRLGGLAEKLFF
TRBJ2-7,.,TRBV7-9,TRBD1,TGTGCCAGCAGCTTCCCTAAAGAAGGGGGCAGGCGTCCCTACGAGCAGTACTTC,CASSFPKEGGRRPYEQYF
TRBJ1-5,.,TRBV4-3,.,TGCGCCAGCAGCCAAGGGAGACAGGAGGGACAGCCCCAGCATTTT,CASSQGRQEGQPQHF
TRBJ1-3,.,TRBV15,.,TGTGCCACCAGCAGAGAGTCAGGCGGAAACACCATATATTTT,CATSRESGGNTIYF